One sample yielded the 25 T cell receptor beta chains listed below, sequenced in a study of T cell clonality in common variable immunodeficiency. Points from the study as a whole: Common variable immunodeficiency TCR beta sequences reportedly had fewer deletions and N-nucleotide insertions.

These receptors' antigens are unknown. The repertoire was sequenced with immunoSEQ multiplex PCR; TCRdb's copy has only in-frame clones and lacks some. The profile covers tens of thousands of clones, none occurring a single time. Material for sequencing was peripheral blood mononuclear cells. The receptors come from a human donor with common variable immunodeficiency.

This clone has just a few counts. The missing CDR3 end, 3 residues past where the read stops, is filled in from the germline J gene. The rearrangement uses TRBV2 and TRBJ2-7; possible D gene TRBD1, 6 bases. The CDR3 contains 13 residues. CDR1 is SNHLY and CDR2 is FYNNEI in the germline V gene. Deletions cut 6 bases from V and 1 base from J, with 10 bases between. The CDR3 bases that were read are TGTGCCAGCAGAGACAGGAATTCCTACGAG. Amino acids: CASRDRNSYE. The entire CDR3 is CASRDRNSYEQYF.

This clone was detected many times. The read stops 3 residues short of the end of the CDR3; the missing end is completed from the germline J gene. The chain links TRBV30 to TRBJ1-4; TRBD1 matches 8 bases. From germline, CDR1 is GTSNPN and CDR2 SVGIG (reference sequence). Trimming took 4 bases from V and 10 from J; bases not matched to a gene: 11. This CDR3 comprises 14 residues. CDR3 region: CAWNLDRGLGKLFF. The CDR3 bases that were read are TGTGCCTGGAACCTCGACAGGGGACTCGGAAAA.

This clone has just a few counts. The read finishes 3 residues shy of the CDR3 end, and the germline J gene is used to complete it. This rearrangement joins TRBV2 to TRBJ2-1; D uncertain. Trimming took 1 base from V and 8 from J, leaving 3 bases between them. The CDR3 covers 11 residues. Per the germline V gene, CDR1 is SNHLY and CDR2 is FYNNEI. The CDR3 spells CASSEGDEQFF. The sequenced part of the CDR3 DNA is TGTGCCAGCAGTGAAGGCGATGAG.

This clone was recorded many times. The read falls 3 residues short of the CDR3 end, and the missing part is taken from the germline J gene. The chain carries TRBV11-2 and TRBJ2-1, with 11 positions matching TRBD2. The CDR3 spans 15 residues. Per the germline V gene, CDR1 is SGHAT and CDR2 is FQNNGV. J lost 7 bases, V lost 1 base, and 3 bases had no gene match. CDR3 in amino acids: CASSLVLAGVNEQFF. CDR3 DNA, as far as it was read: TGTGCCAGCAGCTTAGTACTAGCGGGAGTAAATGAG.

This clone was seen more than once but under ten times. The sequenced fragment ends 3 residues before the CDR3 boundary, so the rest is inferred from the germline J gene. J is TRBJ2-7 and V is TRBV11-3; D call uncertain. This CDR3 contains 13 residues. The germline V gene encodes CDR1 SGHNT and CDR2 YENEEA. Trimming removed 5 bases at V and 0 bases at J, with 8 bases between. The CDR3 DNA, read in part, is TGTGCCAGCAGCCCCGGTAGCTCCTACGAG. It yields the protein CASSPGSSYE. The CDR3 in its entirety is CASSPGSSYEQYF.

This clone was observed many times. Sequencing ends 3 residues short of the CDR3 end; the germline J gene provides the rest. The rearrangement links TRBV30 to TRBJ1-1, with a tentative D call TRBD1 (6 bases). Germline CDR1 GTSNPN, CDR2 SVGIG (reference sequence). CDR3 length: 13 amino acids. Trimming took 5 bases from V and 7 from J, leaving 17 bases between them. Incomplete CDR3 DNA: TGTGCCTGGGCCCGGGGGGCGATAATTGAA. Translation: CAWARGAIIE. The entire CDR3 protein reads CAWARGAIIEAFF.

This clone was recorded at least ten times. The observed sequence ends 3 residues before the CDR3 terminus, with the missing tail filled in from the germline J gene. V usage is TRBV20-1 and J usage is TRBJ2-4; no clear D. Germline CDR1 is DFQATT and CDR2 is SNEGSKA (reference sequence). V was clipped by 6 bases and J by 8 bases, with 14 bases between them. The CDR3 is made up of 12 amino acids. The covered CDR3 bases are TGCAGTGCGGAATGGAACAGCTACATT. Residues: CSAEWNSYI. The complete CDR3 sequence is CSAEWNSYIQYF.

On this clone itself: The read terminates 3 residues before the CDR3 end, so the remaining end is supplied by the germline J gene. V gene TRBV7-9 combines with J gene TRBJ1-1; D remains unclear. This CDR3 is 14 amino acids long. CDR1 and CDR2 from the germline V gene are SEHNR and FQNEAQ (reference sequence). V gave up 3 bases and J gave up 4 bases, with 12 bases separating them. CDR3 in amino acids: CASSLGGRGTEAFF. CDR3 DNA, as far as it was read: TGTGCCAGCAGCTTGGGCGGGCGCGGCACTGAA.

This clone was seen many times. CDR3 DNA, as far as it was read: TGCAGCGCCCGGGACAGTCCAACCTACGAG. Translation: CSARDSPTYE. The entire CDR3 is CSARDSPTYEQYF. V gene TRBV29-1 combines with J gene TRBJ2-7; TRBD1 agrees at 7 bases. Read sequence stops 3 residues before the CDR3 end, and the germline J gene provides the missing end. V was clipped by 7 bases and J by 2 bases; unmatched bases: 8. The CDR3 covers 13 residues. Germline V gives CDR1 SQVTM, CDR2 ANQGSEA.

This clone was seen repeatedly, ten times or more. From the germline J gene comes the end of the CDR3, since the read stops 3 residues before it. The chain couples TRBV29-1 to TRBJ2-7, with 9 nucleotides matching TRBD1. CDR3 length: 14 residues. V lost 7 bases to trimming and J lost 5 bases; unmatched junction nucleotides: 12. The V gene's germline CDR1 is SQVTM and CDR2 ANQGSEA. CDR3: CSGGQGGLLNEQYF. The sequenced part of the CDR3 DNA is TGCAGCGGGGGACAGGGAGGCCTCCTGAACGAG.

This clone came up many times. The sequenced fragment ends 3 residues before the CDR3 boundary, so the rest is inferred from the germline J gene. The chain joins TRBV5-1 to TRBJ2-4; weak D call: TRBD1 (5 bases). The CDR3 is 14 residues long. Germline CDR1 is SGHRS and CDR2 is YFSETQ. Trimming shortened V by 2 bases and J by 4 bases, and 10 bases separated the two germline ends. This CDR3 is CASSFQGIKNIQYF. The sequenced CDR3 bases are TGCGCCAGCAGCTTTCAGGGCATTAAAAACATT.

This clone was seen repeatedly, ten times or more. The missing CDR3 end, 3 residues past where the read stops, is filled in from the germline J gene. The genes are TRBV19 and TRBJ2-3; 8 nucleotides align to TRBD2. Germline-derived CDR1 and CDR2 are LNHDA and SQIVND (reference sequence). CDR3 length: 14 amino acids. Incomplete CDR3 DNA: TGTGCCAGTAGTGGGACTAGAAACCAGATAACG. This sequence encodes CASSGTRNQIT. The full CDR3 sequence reads CASSGTRNQITQYF.

On this clone: Sequencing ends 3 residues short of the CDR3 end; the germline J gene provides the rest. The genes are TRBV7-2 and TRBJ1-1; TRBD1 agrees at 8 bases. Trimming cost V 5 bases and J 0 bases; bases outside gene matches: 5. Germline CDR1 and CDR2: SGHTA and FQGNSA. CDR3 size: 15 residues. The sequenced CDR3 bases are TGTGCCAGCAGCCCTACAGGGGGGCTGAACACTGAA. It yields the protein CASSPTGGLNTE. The whole CDR3 is CASSPTGGLNTEAFF.

As for this clone: From the germline J gene comes the end of the CDR3, since the read stops 3 residues before it. The chain uses TRBV7-3 and TRBJ2-2; no definite D call. CDR3 length: 12 amino acids. CDR1 is SGHTA, CDR2 FQGTGA, per germline. V was pared by 4 bases and J by 2 bases, with 2 bases between. The chain's CDR3 is CASSSNTGELFF. The CDR3 DNA, read in part, is TGTGCCAGCAGCTCAAACACCGGGGAG.

This clone came up many times. The sequence runs out 3 residues before the end of the CDR3; the remainder is reconstructed from the germline J gene. V and J are TRBV18 and TRBJ2-1; 12 bases line up with TRBD2. Germline CDR1 KGHSH, CDR2 LQKENI. The trim removed 2 bases at V and 8 bases at J, leaving 10 bases unmatched. There are 17 residues in the CDR3. Incomplete CDR3 DNA: TGTGCCAGCTCACCAATATCGCCTAGCGGGGGGGCCTATGAG. This translates into CASSPISPSGGAYE. The complete CDR3 sequence is CASSPISPSGGAYEQFF. Full variable domain (outside the CDR3, taken from reference TRBV18 and TRBJ2-1): NAGVMQNPRHLVRRRGQEARLRCSPMKGHSHVYWYRQLPEEGLKFMVYLQKENIIDESGMPKERFSAEFPKEGPSILRIQQVVRGDSAAYFCASSPISPSGGAYEQFFGPGTRLTVL.

This clone was observed at least ten times. The sequenced part of the CDR3 DNA is TGCAGTGCTAGAGTGGCGGATGAACGCAACTATGGC. Its protein is CSARVADERNYG. The whole CDR3 is CSARVADERNYGYTF. This chain uses TRBV20-1 with TRBJ1-2, with unresolved D. From the germline J gene comes the end of the CDR3, since the read stops 3 residues before it. This CDR3 is built from 15 residues. V was cut by 1 base and J by 2 bases, with 14 bases left in between. From germline, CDR1 is DFQATT and CDR2 SNEGSKA (reference sequence).

This clone has ten or more counts. Read coverage stops 3 residues before the CDR3 terminus; the germline J gene supplies the remainder. The same CDR3 arises from other DNA sequences in this sample as well. The rearrangement joins TRBV29-1 to TRBJ2-7; D unclear. CDR3 length: 12 residues. Trimming took off 1 base at V and 1 base at J, with 5 bases between the two ends. CDR1 and CDR2 (germline): SQVTM, ANQGSEA. The sequenced part of the CDR3 DNA is TGCAGCGTTGAAGTCGGTTCCTACGAG. As protein: CSVEVGSYE. The CDR3 reads in full as CSVEVGSYEQYF.

At least ten counts were recorded for this clone. The read ends 3 residues shy of where the CDR3 ends; the end is completed using the germline J gene. V and J are TRBV10-1 and TRBJ1-1; weak D call: TRBD1 (6 bases). The CDR3 spans 14 residues. V was cut by 6 bases and J by 1 base, with 12 bases left in between. Looked up from germline, CDR1 is WNHNN and CDR2 is SYGVQD (reference sequence). The DNA read from the CDR3 is TGCGCCAGCAGCGAACAGGGTTGGAACACTGAA. It translates to CASSEQGWNTE. In full, the CDR3 is CASSEQGWNTEAFF.

In its sample, this clone was seen many times. The sequenced fragment ends 3 residues before the CDR3 boundary, so the rest is inferred from the germline J gene. The V call is TRBV6-1, the J call TRBJ2-7, with TRBD2 matching 8 bases. J was trimmed by 1 base and V by 3 bases; bases with no gene match: 5. Germline V gene sequence: CDR1 MNHNS, CDR2 SASEGT. CDR3 size: 15 residues. The CDR3: CASSEVAGLSYEQYF. Partial CDR3 DNA: TGTGCCAGCAGTGAGGTAGCGGGGTTATCCTACGAG.

This clone was seen repeatedly, ten times or more. The read finishes 3 residues shy of the CDR3 end, and the germline J gene is used to complete it. V and J are TRBV5-1 and TRBJ2-1, with D tentatively TRBD2 (6 bases). V lost 4 bases, J lost 0 bases, and 11 bases lay in between. Germline CDR1 SGHRS, CDR2 YFSETQ. CDR3 length: 15 residues. The sequenced CDR3 bases are TGCGCCAGCAGCCTTAGCGGCTACTCCTACAATGAG. Amino acid sequence: CASSLSGYSYNE. In full, the CDR3 reads CASSLSGYSYNEQFF.

This clone was seen a few times. The CDR3 goes on 3 residues after the read ends, and that part is filled in from the germline J gene. This chain joins TRBV6-2 or TRBV6-3 and TRBJ2-1; no reliable D call. The CDR3 loop spans 15 amino acids. Germline V gene sequence: CDR1 MNHEY, CDR2 SVGEGT. V was clipped by 6 bases and J by 2 bases, with 14 bases between them. CDR3 region: CASRYQGDTYNEQFF. The CDR3 DNA, read in part, is TGTGCCAGCAGGTATCAAGGTGATACCTACAATGAG.

This clone has ten or more counts. The missing CDR3 end, 3 residues past where the read stops, is filled in from the germline J gene. The chain links TRBV20-1 to TRBJ2-1; 11 bases fit TRBD2. This CDR3 has 15 residues. Germline V lookup: CDR1 DFQATT, CDR2 SNEGSKA (reference sequence). V shed 1 base and J 7 bases; nucleotides not matched to a gene: 6. The CDR3 reads CSARGNSGGANEQFF. The DNA read from the CDR3 is TGCAGTGCTAGAGGTAATAGCGGGGGGGCGAATGAG.

This clone came up many times. Coverage ceases 3 residues before the CDR3 finishes, and the germline J gene fills in the end. The V call is TRBV11-2, the J call TRBJ2-3; D gene ambiguous. The CDR3 consists of 15 residues. With 2 bases removed from V and 0 bases from J, the gap between germline ends came to 9 bases. Germline V lookup: CDR1 SGHAT, CDR2 FQNNGV. The CDR3 region is CASSLTQVSTDTQYF. CDR3 DNA (partial): TGTGCCAGCAGCTTAACGCAGGTTAGCACAGATACG.

This clone was found many times. The missing CDR3 end, 3 residues past where the read stops, is filled in from the germline J gene. The rearrangement links TRBV7-2 to TRBJ2-1; 12 bases are shared with TRBD2. The germline CDR1 and CDR2 sequences are SGHTA and FQGNSA. This CDR3 region has 15 residues. After removal of 4 bases from V and 2 bases from J, the junction contained 0 bases not matched to a gene. CDR3 region: CASSWTSGAYNEQFF. Partial CDR3 DNA: TGTGCCAGCAGCTGGACTAGCGGGGCCTACAATGAG.

This clone was recorded many times. The read gets to within 3 residues of the CDR3 end, and the germline J gene fills in the rest. The chain joins TRBV5-1 to TRBJ2-2; tentatively, D is TRBD1 (6 bases). The CDR3 loop spans 15 amino acids. V was clipped by 4 bases and J by 0 bases, with 10 bases between them. Germline V gives CDR1 SGHRS, CDR2 YFSETQ. The CDR3 DNA, read in part, is TGCGCCAGCAGCGGGGGCAGTTCGAACACCGGGGAG. It specifies CASSGGSSNTGE. The whole CDR3 reads CASSGGSSNTGELFF.